The subject of this entry is one T cell receptor beta chain. Germline-derived CDR1 and CDR2 are LGHDT and YNNKEL (reference sequence). Trimming removed 3 bases from V and 8 bases from J, with 11 bases in between. The CDR3 sequence is 13 residues long. These data originate in a study of control samples from healthy donors and cancer patients. Clones were read by immunoSEQ multiplex PCR, and TCRdb kept only the in-frame ones, dropping some. The repertoire has some 130,000 clones, about 90% of them found once; the top ten carry over 2%. The TCR sequence derives from a woman aged 45-65 years in good health. Material: blood. The rearrangement joins TRBV3-1 (or the pseudogene TRBV3-2) to TRBJ2-1; the D gene is possibly TRBD2 (5 bases). The CDR3 DNA is TGTGCCAGCAGCCACCTCGGGGTCGATGAGCAGTTCTTC. It encodes CASSHLGVDEQFF.